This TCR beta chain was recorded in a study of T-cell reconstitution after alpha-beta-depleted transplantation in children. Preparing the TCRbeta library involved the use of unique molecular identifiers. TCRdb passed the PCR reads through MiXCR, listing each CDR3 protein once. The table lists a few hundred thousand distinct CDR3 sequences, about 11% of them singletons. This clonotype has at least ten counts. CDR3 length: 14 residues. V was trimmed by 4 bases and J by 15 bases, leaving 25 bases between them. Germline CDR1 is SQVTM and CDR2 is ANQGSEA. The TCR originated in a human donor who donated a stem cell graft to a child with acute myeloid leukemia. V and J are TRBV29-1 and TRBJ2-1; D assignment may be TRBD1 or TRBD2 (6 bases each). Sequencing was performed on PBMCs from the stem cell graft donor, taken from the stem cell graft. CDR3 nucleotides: TGCAGCGTTGTAGGGGGGATTGGGGACTCCAGGCGGTTCTTC. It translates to CSVVGGIGDSRRFF.